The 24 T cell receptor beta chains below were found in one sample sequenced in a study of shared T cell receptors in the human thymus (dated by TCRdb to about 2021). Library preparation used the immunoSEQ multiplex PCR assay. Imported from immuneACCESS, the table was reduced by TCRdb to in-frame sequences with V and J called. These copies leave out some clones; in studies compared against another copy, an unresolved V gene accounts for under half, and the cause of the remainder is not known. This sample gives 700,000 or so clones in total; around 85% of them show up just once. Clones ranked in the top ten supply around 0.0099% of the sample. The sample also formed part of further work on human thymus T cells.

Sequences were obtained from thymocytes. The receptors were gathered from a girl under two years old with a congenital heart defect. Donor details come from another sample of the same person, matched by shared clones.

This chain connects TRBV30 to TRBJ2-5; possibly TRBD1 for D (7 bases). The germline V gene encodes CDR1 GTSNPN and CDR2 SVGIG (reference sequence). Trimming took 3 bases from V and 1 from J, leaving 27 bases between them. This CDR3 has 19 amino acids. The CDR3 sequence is CAWRPRGTANDRPQETQYF. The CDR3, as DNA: TGTGCCTGGAGACCCCGGGGGACAGCCAATGACCGACCCCAAGAGACCCAGTACTTC.

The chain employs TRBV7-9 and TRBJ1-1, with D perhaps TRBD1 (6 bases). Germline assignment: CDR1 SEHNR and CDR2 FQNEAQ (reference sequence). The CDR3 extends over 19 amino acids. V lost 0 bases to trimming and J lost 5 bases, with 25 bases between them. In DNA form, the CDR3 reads TGTGCCAGCAGCTTAGCGGGGTTACTAAAACAGGGACGGAGGACTGAAGCTTTCTTT. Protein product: CASSLAGLLKQGRRTEAFF.

The CDR3 DNA follows: TGTGCCTGGACCGAGACTAGGAAGGACACAGATACGCAGTATTTT. Residues: CAWTETRKDTDTQYF. The gene calls are TRBV30 and TRBJ2-3; the D gene is possibly TRBD2 (6 bases). CDR1 and CDR2 from the germline V gene are GTSNPN and SVGIG (reference sequence). Trimming stripped 4 bases from V and 2 bases from J, with 16 bases between. The CDR3 consists of 15 residues.

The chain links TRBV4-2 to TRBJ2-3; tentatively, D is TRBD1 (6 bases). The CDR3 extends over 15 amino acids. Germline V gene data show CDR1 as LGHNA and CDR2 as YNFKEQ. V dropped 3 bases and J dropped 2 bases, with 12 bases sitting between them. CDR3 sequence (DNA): TGTGCCAGCAGCCACCCGGACAGAACCACAGATACGCAGTATTTT. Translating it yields CASSHPDRTTDTQYF.

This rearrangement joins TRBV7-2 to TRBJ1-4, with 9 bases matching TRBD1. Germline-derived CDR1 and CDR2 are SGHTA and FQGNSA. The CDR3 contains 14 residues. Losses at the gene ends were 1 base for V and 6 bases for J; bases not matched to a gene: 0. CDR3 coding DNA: TGTGCCAGCAGCTTAGGGGACAGGGATGAAAAACTGTTTTTT. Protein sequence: CASSLGDRDEKLFF.

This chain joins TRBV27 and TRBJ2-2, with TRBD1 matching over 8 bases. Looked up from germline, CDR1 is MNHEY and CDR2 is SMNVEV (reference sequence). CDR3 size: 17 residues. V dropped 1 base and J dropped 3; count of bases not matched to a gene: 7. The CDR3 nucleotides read TGTGCCAGCAGTTTATACCACAGGGGGAAGGACACCGGGGAGCTGTTTTTT. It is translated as CASSLYHRGKDTGELFF.

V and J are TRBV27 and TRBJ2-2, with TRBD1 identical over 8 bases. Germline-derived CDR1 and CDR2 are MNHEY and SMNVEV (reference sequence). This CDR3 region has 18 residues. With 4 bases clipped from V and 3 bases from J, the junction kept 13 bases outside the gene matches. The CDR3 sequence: CASSSGGNRWGDTGELFF. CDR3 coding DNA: TGTGCCAGCAGTTCAGGGGGCAACCGTTGGGGGGACACCGGGGAGCTGTTTTTT.

The CDR3 nucleotides are TGTGCCAGCTCACCACCGGGACAGGGAACTTACTATGGCTACACCTTC. Its translation: CASSPPGQGTYYGYTF. This chain links TRBV18 with TRBJ1-2; 9 bases are shared with TRBD1. Per the germline V gene, CDR1 is KGHSH and CDR2 is LQKENI. The CDR3 totals 16 residues. J lost 3 bases, V lost 0 bases, and 5 bases had no gene match.

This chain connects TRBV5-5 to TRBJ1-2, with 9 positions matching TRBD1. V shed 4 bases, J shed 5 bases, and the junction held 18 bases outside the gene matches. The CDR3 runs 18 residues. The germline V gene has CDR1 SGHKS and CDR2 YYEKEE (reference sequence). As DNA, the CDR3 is TGTGCCAGCAGCCCACCGGGACAGGGAGAAATCGAAGGGTATGGCTACACCTTC. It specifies CASSPPGQGEIEGYGYTF. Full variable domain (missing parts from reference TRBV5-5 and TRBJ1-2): DAGVTQSPTHLIKTRGQQVTLRCSPISGHKSVSWYQQVLGQGPQFIFQYYEKEERGRGNFPDRFSARQFPNYSSELNVNALLLGDSALYLCASSPPGQGEIEGYGYTFGSGTRLTVV.

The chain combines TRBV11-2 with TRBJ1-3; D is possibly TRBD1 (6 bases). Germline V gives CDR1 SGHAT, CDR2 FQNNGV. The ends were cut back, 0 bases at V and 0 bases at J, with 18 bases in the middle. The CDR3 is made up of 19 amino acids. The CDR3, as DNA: TGTGCCAGCAGCTTAGATTCCGCCGGGGGGGCCCACTCTGGAAACACCATATATTTT. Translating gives CASSLDSAGGAHSGNTIYF.

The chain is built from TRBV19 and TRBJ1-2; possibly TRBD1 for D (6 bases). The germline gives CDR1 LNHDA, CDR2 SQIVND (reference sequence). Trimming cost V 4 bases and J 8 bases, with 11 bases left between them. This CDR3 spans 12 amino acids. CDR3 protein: CASSNRVDGYTF. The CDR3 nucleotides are TGTGCCAGTAGTAACAGGGTCGACGGCTACACCTTC.

The CDR3 protein is CASSEPRELLFYGYTF. CDR3 coding DNA: TGTGCCAGCAGTGAACCCCGAGAGCTACTCTTCTATGGCTACACCTTC. This sequence joins TRBV6-1 and TRBJ1-2; no reliable D call. From germline, CDR1 is MNHNS and CDR2 SASEGT. The CDR3 runs to 16 residues. V lost 2 bases to trimming and J lost 4 bases, with 17 bases between them.

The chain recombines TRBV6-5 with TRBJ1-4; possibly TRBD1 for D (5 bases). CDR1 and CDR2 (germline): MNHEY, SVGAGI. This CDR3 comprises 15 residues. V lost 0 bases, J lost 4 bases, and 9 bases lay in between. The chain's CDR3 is CASSYSGVDNEKLFF. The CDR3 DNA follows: TGTGCCAGCAGTTACTCAGGGGTGGATAATGAAAAACTGTTTTTT.

CDR3 nucleotides: TGTGCCTGGAGACAGACAGGGAGAGATCCGGATTGCGGCTACACCTTC. Amino acid sequence: CAWRQTGRDPDCGYTF. The chain carries TRBV30 and TRBJ1-2; TRBD1 matches at 7 bases. The V segment lost 3 bases and the J segment 8 bases; nucleotides outside the gene matches: 18. CDR3 length equals 16 residues. Germline CDR1 GTSNPN, CDR2 SVGIG (reference sequence).

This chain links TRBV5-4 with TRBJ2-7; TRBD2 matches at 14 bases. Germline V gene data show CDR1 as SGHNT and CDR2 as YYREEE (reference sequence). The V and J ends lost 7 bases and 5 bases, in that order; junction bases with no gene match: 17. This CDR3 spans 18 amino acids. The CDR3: CASESRLAGGFMRNEQYF. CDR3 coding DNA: TGTGCCAGCGAATCTCGACTAGCGGGGGGGTTTATGAGAAACGAGCAGTACTTC.

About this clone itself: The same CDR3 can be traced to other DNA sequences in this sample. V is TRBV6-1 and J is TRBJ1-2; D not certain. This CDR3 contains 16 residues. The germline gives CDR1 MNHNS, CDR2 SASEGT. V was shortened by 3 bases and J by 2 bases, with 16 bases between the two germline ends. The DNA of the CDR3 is TGTGCCAGCAGTGAGAGACCCCGGGAGGGCAACTATGGCTACACCTTC. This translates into CASSERPREGNYGYTF.

This chain's CDR3 is CASSERRRGEAFF. CDR3 nucleotides: TGTGCCAGCAGTGAAAGGAGGCGGGGGGAAGCTTTCTTT. The gene calls are TRBV25-1 and TRBJ1-1; the D gene is possibly TRBD1 (5 bases). The V gene lost 2 bases and the J gene lost 8 bases, with 12 bases spanning the gap. The CDR3 contains 13 residues. Germline values: CDR1 MGHDK, CDR2 SYGVNS. The entire variable domain, with the rest obtained from reference TRBV25-1 and TRBJ1-1, is as follows: EADIYQTPRYLVIGTGKKITLECSQTMGHDKMYWYQQDPGMELHLIHYSYGVNSTEKGDLSSESTVSRIRTEHFPLTLESARPSHTSQYLCASSERRRGEAFFGQGTRLTVV.

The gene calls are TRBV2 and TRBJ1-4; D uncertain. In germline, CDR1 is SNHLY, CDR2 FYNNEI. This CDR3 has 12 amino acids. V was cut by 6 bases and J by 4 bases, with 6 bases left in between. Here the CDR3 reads CASRADNEKLFF. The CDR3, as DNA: TGTGCCAGCAGGGCAGATAATGAAAAACTGTTTTTT.

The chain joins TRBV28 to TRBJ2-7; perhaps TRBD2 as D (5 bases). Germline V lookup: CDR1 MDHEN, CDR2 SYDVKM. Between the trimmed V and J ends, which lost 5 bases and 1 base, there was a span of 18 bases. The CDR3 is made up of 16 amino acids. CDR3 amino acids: CASSPRGTKASYEQYF. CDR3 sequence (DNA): TGTGCCAGCAGTCCCCGGGGTACAAAAGCTTCCTACGAGCAGTACTTC.

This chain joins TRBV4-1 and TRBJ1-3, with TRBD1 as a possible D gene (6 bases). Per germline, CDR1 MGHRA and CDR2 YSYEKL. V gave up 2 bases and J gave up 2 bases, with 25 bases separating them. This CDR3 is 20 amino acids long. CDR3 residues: CASSQMGVGGAAWAGNTIYF. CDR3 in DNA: TGCGCCAGCAGCCAAATGGGGGTAGGGGGTGCTGCTTGGGCTGGAAACACCATATATTTT.

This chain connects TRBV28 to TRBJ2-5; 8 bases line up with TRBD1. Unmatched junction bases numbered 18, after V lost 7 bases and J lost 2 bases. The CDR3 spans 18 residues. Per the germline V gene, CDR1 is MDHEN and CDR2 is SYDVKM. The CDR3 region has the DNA TGTGCCAGCACCTCAATCGCCTCAGGGGGCCCCTTTCAAGAGACCCAGTACTTC. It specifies CASTSIASGGPFQETQYF.

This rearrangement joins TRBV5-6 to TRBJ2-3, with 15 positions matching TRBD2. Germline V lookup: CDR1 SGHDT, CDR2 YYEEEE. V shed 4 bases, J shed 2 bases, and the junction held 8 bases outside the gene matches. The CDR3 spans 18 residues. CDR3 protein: CASSLRTSGGVTTDTQYF. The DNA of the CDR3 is TGTGCCAGCAGCCTCCGGACTAGCGGGGGGGTGACCACAGATACGCAGTATTTT.

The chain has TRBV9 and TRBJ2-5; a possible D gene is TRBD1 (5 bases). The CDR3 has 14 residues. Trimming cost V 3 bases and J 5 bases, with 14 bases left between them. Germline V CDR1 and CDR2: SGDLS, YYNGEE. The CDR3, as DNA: TGTGCCAGCAGCGCCTGGCCAAAGGGGGAGACCCAGTACTTC. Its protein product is CASSAWPKGETQYF.

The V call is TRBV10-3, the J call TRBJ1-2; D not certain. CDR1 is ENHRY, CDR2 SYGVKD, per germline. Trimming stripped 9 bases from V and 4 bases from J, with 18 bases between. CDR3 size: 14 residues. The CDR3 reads CAIRSQQRVYGYTF. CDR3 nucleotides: TGTGCCATTAGGTCCCAGCAGCGTGTCTATGGCTACACCTTC.